Sequencing of this TCR beta chain was carried out in a study of shared clonotypes between healthy human individuals. With respect to this clone: A far larger clone differs by one base, so this is likely a read error.

Only in-frame clones appear in the TCRdb table, and some are missing; sequencing was by immunoSEQ multiplex PCR. The sample includes about 1.1 million clones, 78% of them seen just once. Sequenced: memory CD4+ T cells from PBMCs. Subset in this sample: CD45RA-negative fraction. This clonotype originated in a man younger than 35 in good health. Some clones in this sample may be carry-over from other donors' samples.

Here the CDR3 reads CASKFRGQDFF. For the CDR3, the DNA is TGTGCCTCCAAATTCCGGGGGCAAGATTTCTTT. The rearrangement links TRBV30 to TRBJ1-1, with D tentatively TRBD1 (6 bases). V was clipped by 7 bases and J by 13 bases, with 19 bases between them. The CDR3 extends over 11 amino acids. CDR1 and CDR2 (germline): GTSNPN, SVGIG (reference sequence).